The rows below give T cell receptor beta chains drawn from one sample of a study of Graves' ophthalmopathy and Graves' hyperthyroidism. TCRdb reprocessed the multiplex PCR reads with MiXCR, giving one entry per CDR3 protein. The table includes 350,000 to 450,000 distinct CDR3 sequences, under 25% detected once. Sequences were obtained from peripheral blood. The source is a woman younger than 30 with stable Graves' hyperthyroidism. The conserved cysteine and the conserved F or W are not part of the CDR3 here.

v_call: TRBV6-2/TRBV6-3
j_call: TRBJ2-5
cdr3_aa: ASSPPRYTRQETQY

v_call: TRBV24-1
j_call: TRBJ2-5
cdr3_aa: ATKGTGKETQY

v_call: TRBV6-2/TRBV6-3
j_call: TRBJ1-6
cdr3_aa: ASRPNRGDSPLH

v_call: TRBV15
j_call: TRBJ1-5
cdr3_aa: ATSSGPGSNQPQH

v_call: TRBV6-1
j_call: TRBJ2-7
cdr3_aa: ASSEVVTATYEQY

v_call: TRBV7-3
j_call: TRBJ2-7
cdr3_aa: ASSANGGEQY

v_call: TRBV7-9
j_call: TRBJ2-7
cdr3_aa: ASSRVGRNYEQY

v_call: TRBV12-3/TRBV12-4
j_call: TRBJ1-3
cdr3_aa: ASSRTSGPGNTIY

v_call: TRBV24-1
j_call: TRBJ2-5
cdr3_aa: ATSDEAGQGAETQY

v_call: TRBV20-1
j_call: TRBJ2-5
cdr3_aa: SANQDDRFQETQY

v_call: TRBV6-2/TRBV6-3
j_call: TRBJ2-7
cdr3_aa: ASSYYDRYEQY

v_call: TRBV29-1
j_call: TRBJ2-2
cdr3_aa: SVEPRIANTGELF

v_call: TRBV7-2
j_call: TRBJ1-2
cdr3_aa: ASTQGMGLYYGYT

v_call: TRBV20-1
j_call: TRBJ2-7
cdr3_aa: SARPRTNYEQY

v_call: TRBV12-3/TRBV12-4
j_call: TRBJ1-3
cdr3_aa: ASSLRHIGGTSGNTIY

v_call: TRBV6-1
j_call: TRBJ2-2
cdr3_aa: ASSSRTGGVNTGELF

v_call: TRBV6-1
j_call: TRBJ1-2
cdr3_aa: ASSEEPGFTGGYT

v_call: TRBV19
j_call: TRBJ2-5
cdr3_aa: ASSIPEMETQY

v_call: TRBV18
j_call: TRBJ2-7
cdr3_aa: ASSPRSSGADEQY

v_call: TRBV5-4
j_call: TRBJ2-7
cdr3_aa: ASSGDLGYEQY

v_call: TRBV7-2
j_call: TRBJ1-5
cdr3_aa: ASSLARGPQPQH

v_call: TRBV2
j_call: TRBJ2-7
cdr3_aa: ASRSTGTRSSYEQY

v_call: TRBV5-1
j_call: TRBJ2-5
cdr3_aa: ASRSGLAGETQY

v_call: TRBV12-3/TRBV12-4
j_call: TRBJ1-5
cdr3_aa: ASSFRHYSNQPQH

v_call: TRBV12-3/TRBV12-4
j_call: TRBJ1-6
cdr3_aa: ASRFRNRGRYDSPLH